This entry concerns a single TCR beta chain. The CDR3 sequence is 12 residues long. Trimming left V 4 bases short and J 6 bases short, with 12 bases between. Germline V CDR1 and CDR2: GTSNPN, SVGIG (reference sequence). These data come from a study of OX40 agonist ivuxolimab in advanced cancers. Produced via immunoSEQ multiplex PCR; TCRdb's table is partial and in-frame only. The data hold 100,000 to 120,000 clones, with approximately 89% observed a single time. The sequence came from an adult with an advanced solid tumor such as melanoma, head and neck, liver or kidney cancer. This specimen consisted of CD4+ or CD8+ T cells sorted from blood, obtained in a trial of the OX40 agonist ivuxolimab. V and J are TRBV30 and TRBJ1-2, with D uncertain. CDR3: CAWTPNIDGYTF. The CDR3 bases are TGTGCCTGGACCCCAAATATTGATGGCTACACCTTC.